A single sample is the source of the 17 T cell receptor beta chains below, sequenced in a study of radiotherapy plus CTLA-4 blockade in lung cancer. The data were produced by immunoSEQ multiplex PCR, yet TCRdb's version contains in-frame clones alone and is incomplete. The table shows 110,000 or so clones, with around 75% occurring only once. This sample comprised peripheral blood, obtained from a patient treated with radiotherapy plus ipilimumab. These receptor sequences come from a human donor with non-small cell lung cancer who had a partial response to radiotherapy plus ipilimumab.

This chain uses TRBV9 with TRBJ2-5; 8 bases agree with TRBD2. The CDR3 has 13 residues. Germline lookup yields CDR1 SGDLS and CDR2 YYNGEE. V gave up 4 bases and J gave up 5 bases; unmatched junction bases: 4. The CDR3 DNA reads TGTGCCAGCAGCCCAGGCGGGGGGGAGACCCAGTACTTC. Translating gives CASSPGGGETQYF.

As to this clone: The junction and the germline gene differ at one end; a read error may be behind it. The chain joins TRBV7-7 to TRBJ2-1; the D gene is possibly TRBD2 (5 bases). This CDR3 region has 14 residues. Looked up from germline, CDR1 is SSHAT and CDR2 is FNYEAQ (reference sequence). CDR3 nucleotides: TGTGCTAGCAGCCCAGGAGGCTCCTACAATGAGCAGTTCTTC. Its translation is CASSPGGSYNEQFF.

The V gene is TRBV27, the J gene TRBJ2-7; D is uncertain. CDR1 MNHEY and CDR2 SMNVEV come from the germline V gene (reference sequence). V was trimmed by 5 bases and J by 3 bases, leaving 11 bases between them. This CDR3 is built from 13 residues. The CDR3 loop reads CASSRRSNYEQYF. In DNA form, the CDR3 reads TGTGCCAGCAGTCGACGGAGCAACTACGAGCAGTACTTC.

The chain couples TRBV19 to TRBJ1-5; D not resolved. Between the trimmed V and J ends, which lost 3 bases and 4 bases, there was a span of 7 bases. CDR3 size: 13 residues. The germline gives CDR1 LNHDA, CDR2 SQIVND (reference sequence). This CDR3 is CASSIEGNQPQHF. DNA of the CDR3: TGTGCCAGTAGTATTGAGGGAAATCAGCCCCAGCATTTT.

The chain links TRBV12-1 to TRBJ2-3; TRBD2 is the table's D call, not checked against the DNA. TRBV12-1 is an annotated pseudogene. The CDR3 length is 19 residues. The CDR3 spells CASSPDGEAGMSHTDTQYF. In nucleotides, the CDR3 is TGTGCCAGCAGCCCGGACGGGGAGGCAGGGATGTCTCACACAGATACGCAGTATTTT.

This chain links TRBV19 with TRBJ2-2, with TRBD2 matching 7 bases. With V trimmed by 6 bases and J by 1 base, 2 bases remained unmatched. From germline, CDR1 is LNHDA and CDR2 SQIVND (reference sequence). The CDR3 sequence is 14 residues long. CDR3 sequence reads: CASRGEGNTGELFF. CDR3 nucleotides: TGTGCCAGTAGGGGGGAGGGGAACACCGGGGAGCTGTTTTTT.

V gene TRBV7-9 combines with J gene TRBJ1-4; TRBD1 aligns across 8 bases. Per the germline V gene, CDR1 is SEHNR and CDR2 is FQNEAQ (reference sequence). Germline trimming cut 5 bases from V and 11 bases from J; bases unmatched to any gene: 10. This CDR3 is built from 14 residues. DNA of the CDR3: TGTGCCAGCAGCGAGGGACAGGCTTCAGGGAAACTGTTTTTT. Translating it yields CASSEGQASGKLFF.

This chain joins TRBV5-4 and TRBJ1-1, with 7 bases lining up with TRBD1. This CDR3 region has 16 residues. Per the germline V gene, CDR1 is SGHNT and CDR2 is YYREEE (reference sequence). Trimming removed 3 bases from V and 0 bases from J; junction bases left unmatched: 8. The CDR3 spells CASSSGTVLMNTEAFF. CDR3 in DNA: TGTGCCAGCAGCTCCGGGACAGTTCTCATGAACACTGAAGCTTTCTTT.

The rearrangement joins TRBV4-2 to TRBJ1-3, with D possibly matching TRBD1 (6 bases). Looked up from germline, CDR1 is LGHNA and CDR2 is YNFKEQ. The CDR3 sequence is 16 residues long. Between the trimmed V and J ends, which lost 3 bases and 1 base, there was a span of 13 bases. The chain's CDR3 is CASSQDLGASGNTIYF. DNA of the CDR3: TGTGCCAGCAGCCAGGACCTGGGGGCGTCTGGAAACACCATATATTTT.

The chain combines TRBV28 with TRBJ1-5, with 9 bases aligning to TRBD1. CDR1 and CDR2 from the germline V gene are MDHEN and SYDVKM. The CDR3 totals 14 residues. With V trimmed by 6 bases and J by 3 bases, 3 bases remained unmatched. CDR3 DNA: TGTGCCAGCAGGGGGACAGGGAACAATCAGCCCCAGCATTTT. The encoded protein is CASRGTGNNQPQHF. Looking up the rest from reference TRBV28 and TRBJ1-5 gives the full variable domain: DVKVTQSSRYLVKRTGEKVFLECVQDMDHENMFWYRQDPGLGLRLIYFSYDVKMKEKGDIPEGYSVSREKKERFSLILESASTNQTSMYLCASRGTGNNQPQHFGDGTRLSIL.

This CDR3 is CASTHPVCGTGYYNECICVEFF. The CDR3 bases are TGTGCCAGCACCCATCCCGTATGCGGGACAGGGTATTACAATGAGTGTATTTGCGTGGAGTTCTTC. The V gene is TRBV7-3, the J gene TRBJ2-1; 9 nucleotides line up with TRBD1. V shed 7 bases, J shed 14 bases, and the junction held 39 bases outside the gene matches. Germline lookup yields CDR1 SGHTA and CDR2 FQGTGA. This CDR3 comprises 22 residues.

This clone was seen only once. The CDR3 region is CASSPDLAKNIQYF. The CDR3 DNA follows: TGTGCCAGCTCACCCGACTTAGCCAAAAACATTCAGTACTTC. This rearrangement joins TRBV18 to TRBJ2-4; D gene unclear. The CDR3 contains 14 residues. V was cut by 3 bases and J by 0 bases, with 6 bases left in between. Per germline, CDR1 KGHSH and CDR2 LQKENI.

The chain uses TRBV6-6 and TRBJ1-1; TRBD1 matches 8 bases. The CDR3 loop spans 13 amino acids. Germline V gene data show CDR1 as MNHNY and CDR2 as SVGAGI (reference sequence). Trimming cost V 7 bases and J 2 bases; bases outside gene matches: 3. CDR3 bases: TGTGCCAGCAAAGGACAGGGTAACACTGAAGCTTTCTTT. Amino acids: CASKGQGNTEAFF.

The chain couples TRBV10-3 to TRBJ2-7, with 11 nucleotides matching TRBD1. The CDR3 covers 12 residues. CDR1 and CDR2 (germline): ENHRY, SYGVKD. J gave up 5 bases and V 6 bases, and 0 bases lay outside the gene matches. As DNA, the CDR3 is TGTGCCATCAGGGGACAGGGGGACGAGCAGTACTTC. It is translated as CAIRGQGDEQYF.

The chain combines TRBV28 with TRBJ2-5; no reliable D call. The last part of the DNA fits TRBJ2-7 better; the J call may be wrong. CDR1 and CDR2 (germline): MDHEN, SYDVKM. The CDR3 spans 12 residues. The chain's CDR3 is CASGKLNYEQYF. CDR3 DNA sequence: TGTGCCAGCGGAAAACTTAACTACGAGCAGTACTTC.

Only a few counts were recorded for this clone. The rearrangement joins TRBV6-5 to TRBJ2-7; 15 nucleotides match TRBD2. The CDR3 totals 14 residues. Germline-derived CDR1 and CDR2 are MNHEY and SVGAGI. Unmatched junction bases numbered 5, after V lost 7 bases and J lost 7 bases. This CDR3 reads CASKPGLAGGEQYF. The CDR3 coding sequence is TGTGCCAGCAAGCCGGGACTAGCGGGAGGAGAGCAGTACTTC.

The CDR3 reads CAISPEPNQPQHF. CDR3 DNA sequence: TGTGCCATCTCCCCCGAGCCTAATCAGCCCCAGCATTTT. The rearrangement joins TRBV10-3 to TRBJ1-5, with D unclear. This CDR3 contains 13 residues. Per germline, CDR1 ENHRY and CDR2 SYGVKD. The V and J ends lost 8 bases and 4 bases respectively, with 12 bases between them.